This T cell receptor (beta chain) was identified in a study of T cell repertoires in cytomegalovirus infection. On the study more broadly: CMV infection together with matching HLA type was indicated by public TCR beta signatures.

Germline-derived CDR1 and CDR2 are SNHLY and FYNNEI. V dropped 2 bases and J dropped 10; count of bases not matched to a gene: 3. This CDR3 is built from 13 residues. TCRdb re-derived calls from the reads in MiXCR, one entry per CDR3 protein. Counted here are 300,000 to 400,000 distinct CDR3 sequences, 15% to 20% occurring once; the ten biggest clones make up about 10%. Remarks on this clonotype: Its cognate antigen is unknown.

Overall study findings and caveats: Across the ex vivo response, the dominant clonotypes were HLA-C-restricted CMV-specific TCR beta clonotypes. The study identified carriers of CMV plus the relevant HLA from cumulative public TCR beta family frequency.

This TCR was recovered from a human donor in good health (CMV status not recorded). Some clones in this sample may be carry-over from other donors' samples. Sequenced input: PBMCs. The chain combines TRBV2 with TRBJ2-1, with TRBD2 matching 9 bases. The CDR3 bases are TGTGCCAGCAGTGAAAACCTAGCGGGAGAGCAGTTCTTC. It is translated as CASSENLAGEQFF.